The rows below give T cell receptor beta chains drawn from one sample of a study of blood T cell repertoires in COVID-19. This table comes from immunoSEQ multiplex PCR, and its TCRdb copy is limited to in-frame clones, with some not included. The sample lists some 180,000 clones, around 87% seen once, with over 2% in the top ten. The sample comprised peripheral blood. These receptors originate from an elderly woman with COVID-19, enrolled during active disease. Each CDR3 is given without its conserved first and last residue.

j_call	v_call	cdr3_aa
TRBJ2-3	TRBV4-3	ASSQDHSGSETDTQY
TRBJ1-6	TRBV27	ASSLMGQGTNSPLH
TRBJ2-5	TRBV6-5	ASRPYQETQY
TRBJ2-1	TRBV19	ASNTGYNEQF
TRBJ2-1	TRBV6-5	ASSYSTTTSYNEQF
TRBJ1-4	TRBV19	ASTRNEKLF
TRBJ2-3	TRBV19	ASSIVLFGDTQY
TRBJ2-1	TRBV2	ASSVGLAGDAEQF
TRBJ2-1	TRBV15	ATSRDHAGEQF
TRBJ2-6	TRBV9	ASSREASGASAGANVLT
TRBJ1-2	TRBV5-1	ASSSGNGVGYGYT
TRBJ1-1	TRBV7-2	ASSERRATGYTEAF
TRBJ2-1	TRBV18	ASSPGGSFEQF
TRBJ2-2	TRBV5-1	ASSMTSGGDTGELF
TRBJ2-2	TRBV5-1	ASSLGQGVRGTGELF
TRBJ1-5	TRBV6-2/TRBV6-3	ASSGTGVENQPQH
TRBJ2-3	TRBV5-6	ASSRGQSDTQY
TRBJ1-1	TRBV14	ASSPRQPNTEAF
TRBJ1-1	TRBV3-1/TRBV3-2	ASSRWTGGMNTEAF
TRBJ2-3	TRBV5-6	ASSLGAGSTDTQY
TRBJ1-6	TRBV19	ASSISGQGTNNSPLH
TRBJ1-6	TRBV12-3/TRBV12-4	ASRLTGPSPLH
TRBJ2-3	TRBV4-1	ASRTSGTDTQY
TRBJ2-3	TRBV19	ASSIVGGRDTQY
TRBJ1-1	TRBV19	ASSISLLMTEAF
TRBJ2-4	TRBV21-1	ASSKTSEGMVASPNIQY
TRBJ2-2	TRBV29-1	SGRGSETGELF
TRBJ2-5	TRBV19	ASTGVDETQY
TRBJ1-5	TRBV28	ASSLRGGGQPQH
TRBJ2-1	TRBV29-1	SVRGLGSNEQF
TRBJ2-1	TRBV7-9	ASRRTSGSRNEQF
TRBJ2-5	TRBV6-5	ASRGGGRETQY
TRBJ2-2	TRBV7-2	ASSLVAGRNTGELF
TRBJ2-3	TRBV11-2	ASSLGRGGSTDTQY
TRBJ1-1	TRBV29-1	SVVPAGGWNTEAF
TRBJ2-1	TRBV24-1	ATSVRTGSDEQF
TRBJ1-2	TRBV4-2	ASSQGRQSNYGYT
TRBJ1-1	TRBV25-1	ASSATGFTEAF
TRBJ2-7	TRBV3-1/TRBV3-2	VPPGLAVSYEQY
TRBJ2-5	TRBV9	ASSVGTSGRITETQY
TRBJ2-7	TRBV6-1	ASSEGQYEQY
TRBJ1-2	TRBV7-3	ASSRDRVDGYT
TRBJ1-4	TRBV18	ASSPQSTNEKLF
TRBJ2-1	TRBV6-5	ASRLAGAHNEQF
TRBJ2-2	TRBV6-2/TRBV6-3	ASSPGGVGTGELF
TRBJ1-6	TRBV3-1/TRBV3-2	ASSPPGNRGNSPLH
TRBJ2-6	TRBV3-1/TRBV3-2	ASSLSSGANVLT
TRBJ1-4	TRBV5-1	ASSWGTDLNEKLF
TRBJ2-2	TRBV11-3	ASSGGGASTAGELF
TRBJ2-3	TRBV7-9	ASSLMTGLGTDTQY
TRBJ2-7	TRBV5-4	ASSPDGAGAYEQY
TRBJ2-7	TRBV7-3	ASSLTASQSLY
TRBJ2-2	TRBV3-1/TRBV3-2	ASSPGGDTGELF
TRBJ1-4	TRBV28	ASKLGRLEKLF
TRBJ2-3	TRBV7-9	ASSQGLAGGPADTQY
TRBJ1-2	TRBV5-6	ASSFPRTEGYT
TRBJ2-3	TRBV20-1	SASQAGGILTDTQY